Below, 21 T cell receptor beta chains from the same sample are listed, as sequenced in a study of T-cell reconstitution after alpha-beta-depleted transplantation in children. Unique molecular identifiers were incorporated into the prepared TCRbeta library. A single record per CDR3 protein comes from TCRdb applying MiXCR to the PCR reads. The repertoire consists of 600,000 to 700,000 distinct CDR3 sequences, with over 15% occurring once and the leading ten covering about 1.1%. The source was PBMCs from the stem cell graft donor, collected from the stem cell graft. All receptors come from a human donor who donated a stem cell graft to a child with acute myeloid leukemia.

This clonotype has a handful of counts. J is TRBJ1-5 and V is TRBV7-2; 8 nucleotides agree with TRBD1. There are 15 residues in the CDR3. V lost 4 bases to trimming and J lost 3 bases; unmatched junction nucleotides: 5. Germline V CDR1 and CDR2: SGHTA, FQGNSA. The CDR3, as DNA: TGTGCCAGCAGCTCAAGGACAGGGTCCAATCAGCCCCAGCATTTT. This encodes CASSSRTGSNQPQHF.

The table lists this clonotype with many counts. The V call is TRBV29-1, the J call TRBJ1-1; D may be TRBD1 (5 bases). The CDR3 is made up of 11 amino acids. V was shortened by 7 bases and J by 10 bases, with 16 bases between the two germline ends. Germline assignment: CDR1 SQVTM and CDR2 ANQGSEA. The CDR3 loop reads CSGQGSLGAFF. DNA of the CDR3: TGCAGCGGCCAGGGAAGCCTGGGAGCTTTCTTT.

This clonotype was detected ten times or more. This sequence joins TRBV10-3 and TRBJ1-2; no clear D gene. CDR1 ENHRY and CDR2 SYGVKD come from the germline V gene. Trimming left V 0 bases short and J 8 bases short, with 10 bases between. This CDR3 is 13 amino acids long. This chain's CDR3 is CAISESTGSGYTF. CDR3 nucleotides: TGTGCCATCAGTGAGTCGACCGGGAGCGGCTACACCTTC.

In its sample, this clonotype was seen a few times. The chain uses TRBV7-3 and TRBJ1-6, with TRBD1 matching over 8 bases. Germline CDR1 reads SGHTA; CDR2 reads FQGTGA. This CDR3 is built from 15 residues. V shed 3 bases and J 7 bases; nucleotides not matched to a gene: 5. Written as DNA, the CDR3 is TGTGCCAGCAGCTTGACAGGGGCCGAAAATTCACCCCTCCACTTT. This encodes CASSLTGAENSPLHF.

The gene calls are TRBV4-3 and TRBJ1-4; the D gene is possibly TRBD1 (5 bases). This CDR3 is built from 14 residues. Germline V gene data show CDR1 as LGHNA and CDR2 as YSLEER. V dropped 1 base and J dropped 7 bases, with 10 bases sitting between them. CDR3 in amino acids: CASSQGGDGEKLFF. Written as DNA, the CDR3 is TGCGCCAGCAGCCAAGGAGGGGACGGTGAAAAACTGTTTTTT.

The sample holds many counts of this clonotype. This chain uses TRBV15 with TRBJ2-2; D unclear. V lost 0 bases and J 4 bases, leaving 6 bases between the germline ends. Germline loops: CDR1 LNHNV, CDR2 YYDKDF (reference sequence). The CDR3 is made up of 14 amino acids. This chain's CDR3 is CATSRDRGTGELFF. DNA for the CDR3: TGTGCCACCAGCAGAGATCGTGGCACCGGGGAGCTGTTTTTT.

This clonotype was detected many times. CDR3 in amino acids: CSARVGTGDEQYV. CDR3 nucleotide sequence: TGCAGTGCTAGAGTAGGGACAGGGGACGAGCAGTACGTC. V and J are TRBV20-1 and TRBJ2-7; 10 bases map to TRBD1. The CDR3 covers 13 residues. Germline-derived CDR1 and CDR2 are DFQATT and SNEGSKA (reference sequence). With 1 base clipped from V and 5 bases from J, the junction kept 2 bases outside the gene matches.

This clonotype was counted between two and nine times. V and J are TRBV7-6 and TRBJ2-7; TRBD2 is a possible D gene (6 bases). Trimming stripped 7 bases from V and 0 bases from J, with 13 bases between. Germline loops: CDR1 SGHVS, CDR2 FNYEAQ. The CDR3 runs to 14 residues. CDR3 nucleotide sequence: TGTGCCAGCATGGGGTGGGAGGACTCCTACGAGCAGTACTTC. Encoded protein: CASMGWEDSYEQYF.

The J gene is TRBJ2-1, the V gene TRBV13; 7 nucleotides agree with TRBD1. This CDR3 comprises 17 residues. Germline V gene lookup returns CDR1 PRHDT and CDR2 FYEKMQ (reference sequence). The V segment lost 0 bases and the J segment 4 bases; nucleotides outside the gene matches: 9. The CDR3 protein is CASSLGLRGLGYNEQFF. For the CDR3, the DNA is TGTGCCAGCAGCTTAGGCCTAAGGGGGCTAGGATACAATGAGCAGTTCTTC. Variable domain in full (rest from reference TRBV13 and TRBJ2-1): AAGVIQSPRHLIKEKRETATLKCYPIPRHDTVYWYQQGPGQDPQFLISFYEKMQSDKGSIPDRFSAQQFSDYHSELNMSSLELGDSALYFCASSLGLRGLGYNEQFFGPGTRLTVL.

This clonotype showed up just a few times. J is TRBJ1-5 and V is TRBV12-3 or TRBV12-4; 7 nucleotides match TRBD1. CDR3 length equals 18 residues. Trimming took 8 bases from V and 3 from J; bases not matched to a gene: 19. The CDR3 is CASDSARQGSMANQPQHF. The CDR3 nucleotides read TGTGCCAGCGATTCTGCAAGACAGGGCTCGATGGCCAATCAGCCCCAGCATTTT.

V and J are TRBV12-3 or TRBV12-4 and TRBJ1-2, with D perhaps TRBD1 (6 bases). The V and J ends lost 1 base and 6 bases respectively, with 12 bases between them. The CDR3 is made up of 14 amino acids. CDR3 DNA sequence: TGTGCCAGCAGTTTAGGGGGGGCGCAAGATGGCTACACCTTC. Amino acids: CASSLGGAQDGYTF.

This chain joins TRBV28 and TRBJ1-5; the D is unclear. Trimming took off 6 bases at V and 3 bases at J, with 9 bases between the two ends. CDR3 length: 13 residues. In germline, CDR1 is MDHEN, CDR2 SYDVKM. DNA of the CDR3: TGTGCCAGCAGGCTAGGGTACAATCAGCCCCAGCATTTT. Protein sequence: CASRLGYNQPQHF.

In its sample, this clonotype was seen many times. CDR3 residues: CSVRWAGSNNEQFF. The CDR3 DNA is TGCAGCGTCCGTTGGGCGGGGAGTAACAATGAGCAGTTCTTC. The V call is TRBV29-1, the J call TRBJ2-1, with D possibly being TRBD2 (6 bases). The CDR3 covers 14 residues. Trimming pared 6 bases from V and 5 bases from J, leaving 17 bases between. The germline CDR1 and CDR2 sequences are SQVTM and ANQGSEA.

V is TRBV6-1 and J is TRBJ2-1, with 8 bases aligning to TRBD2. V lost 2 bases and J lost 4; bases outside the gene matches: 10. The V gene's germline CDR1 is MNHNS and CDR2 SASEGT. This CDR3 spans 17 amino acids. CDR3 region: CASSESPSERGYNEQFF. The CDR3 DNA reads TGTGCCAGCAGTGAATCCCCATCGGAGCGGGGGTACAATGAGCAGTTCTTC.

The table lists this clonotype with a few counts. J is TRBJ1-6 and V is TRBV4-3; tentative D call: TRBD1 (6 bases). The CDR3 length is 17 residues. Trimming shortened V by 0 bases and J by 5 bases, and 14 bases separated the two germline ends. Per germline, CDR1 LGHNA and CDR2 YSLEER. The CDR3: CASSQEVEQGDNSPLHF. CDR3 bases: TGCGCCAGCAGCCAAGAAGTCGAACAGGGTGATAATTCACCCCTCCACTTT.

Ten or more counts support this clonotype. The chain joins TRBV20-1 to TRBJ1-1; D not certain. This CDR3 comprises 12 residues. V gave up 6 bases and J gave up 4 bases, with 12 bases separating them. Germline V gives CDR1 DFQATT, CDR2 SNEGSKA (reference sequence). The CDR3 loop is CSAPDGSTEAFF. Here the CDR3 DNA reads TGCAGTGCGCCGGATGGGAGCACTGAAGCTTTCTTT.

This clonotype was counted many times. This sequence joins TRBV12-3 or TRBV12-4 and TRBJ1-1; 9 nucleotides align to TRBD1. The CDR3 has 15 residues. The V and J ends lost 3 bases and 4 bases, in that order; junction bases with no gene match: 6. The CDR3 sequence: CASSLADRGATEAFF. The DNA for the CDR3 is TGTGCCAGCAGTTTGGCCGACAGGGGGGCCACTGAAGCTTTCTTT.

This clonotype showed up many times. The chain combines TRBV25-1 with TRBJ2-7; 7 nucleotides match TRBD1. This CDR3 spans 15 amino acids. The V and J ends lost 6 bases and 1 base, in that order; junction bases with no gene match: 9. Germline V gives CDR1 MGHDK, CDR2 SYGVNS. The CDR3: CASSPGNRGSYEQYF. CDR3 DNA sequence: TGTGCCAGCAGCCCCGGGAACAGGGGATCCTACGAGCAGTACTTC.

With respect to this clonotype: This may arise from a read error, as a much more abundant clone is one base away. The rearrangement links TRBV20-1 to TRBJ2-5; 12 positions match TRBD2. This CDR3 contains 18 residues. J lost 5 bases, V lost 0 bases, and 13 bases had no gene match. CDR1 and CDR2 (germline): DFQATT, SNEGSKA (reference sequence). This CDR3 reads CSARDVRALAGGGETQYF. CDR3 DNA sequence: TGCAGTGCTAGAGATGTGAGGGCACTAGCGGGGGGCGGGGAGACCCAGTACTTC.

At least ten counts were recorded for this clonotype. The rearrangement links TRBV29-1 to TRBJ2-7, with D perhaps TRBD1 (5 bases). Germline V CDR1 and CDR2: SQVTM, ANQGSEA. Deletions cut 8 bases from V and 0 bases from J, with 11 bases between. The CDR3 loop spans 12 amino acids. The CDR3 DNA reads as TGCAGCACGATGACAGCCTCCTACGAGCAGTACTTC. The encoded protein is CSTMTASYEQYF.

V usage is TRBV10-2 and J usage is TRBJ2-2; D remains unclear. This CDR3 spans 12 amino acids. Trimming removed 1 base from V and 7 bases from J, with 4 bases in between. Germline V lookup: CDR1 WSHSY, CDR2 SAAADI. DNA for the CDR3: TGCGCCAGCAGTGAGTTTGGCGGGGAGCTGTTTTTT. The encoded protein is CASSEFGGELFF.